These 21 T cell receptor beta chains share one sample of origin, sequenced in a study of cytomegalovirus exposure and HLA in healthy donors. PCR was performed using 60 Vbeta and 13 Jbeta primers. Some clones are missing from TCRdb's copy, which holds only in-frame ones; the method was immunoSEQ multiplex PCR. The sample comprises 90,000 to 120,000 clones, 74% of which are singletons, and 14% rests with the top ten. The sample was PBMCs. Receptors were obtained from a woman aged 40 to 50 in good health and CMV-seropositive.

V gene TRBV7-6 combines with J gene TRBJ1-5; TRBD1 matches at 7 bases. The V and J ends lost 5 bases and 0 bases, in that order; junction bases with no gene match: 4. The CDR3 is 15 residues long. CDR1 is SGHVS, CDR2 FNYEAQ, per germline. CDR3 sequence (DNA): TGTGCCAGCAGCCTCGGGACAGATAGCAATCAGCCCCAGCATTTT. Translating gives CASSLGTDSNQPQHF.

This clone occurred a few times. One base away lies a much larger clone, so this may be a sequencing read error. The rearrangement links TRBV7-7 to TRBJ2-1; TRBD2 matches at 8 bases. The CDR3 consists of 18 residues. Germline loops: CDR1 SSHAT, CDR2 FNYEAQ (reference sequence). DNA for the CDR3: TGTGCTAGCAGCTTATTCCCTTGTGCGGGGGGCCCCTACAATGAGCAGTTCTTC. Protein sequence: CASSLFPCAGGPYNEQFF. The full variable domain, with the rest looked up from reference TRBV7-7 and TRBJ2-1, is GAGVSQSPRYKVTKRGQDVTLRCDPISSHATLYWYQQALGQGPEFLTYFNYEAQPDKSGLPSDRFSAERPEGSISTLTIQRTEQRDSAMYRCASSLFPCAGGPYNEQFFGPGTRLTVL.

The genes are TRBV4-2 and TRBJ2-2; TRBD2 might be the D (7 bases). The CDR3 has 17 residues. Trimming cost V 0 bases and J 2 bases, with 13 bases left between them. The V gene's germline CDR1 is LGHNA and CDR2 YNFKEQ. The CDR3 bases are TGTGCCAGCAGCCAAGAAGGCGGGGGCCACAACACCGGGGAGCTGTTTTTT. Its protein is CASSQEGGGHNTGELFF.

The genes are TRBV5-1 and TRBJ2-1; 9 positions match TRBD2. Unmatched junction bases numbered 5, after V lost 0 bases and J lost 10 bases. The CDR3 totals 14 residues. In germline, CDR1 is SGHRS, CDR2 YFSETQ. The CDR3 loop reads CASSLAPLAGEQFF. The DNA for the CDR3 is TGCGCCAGCAGCTTGGCCCCTCTAGCGGGGGAGCAGTTCTTC.

The chain links TRBV19 to TRBJ2-4; TRBD2 agrees at 8 bases. This CDR3 region has 13 residues. Germline CDR1 LNHDA, CDR2 SQIVND (reference sequence). Losses at the gene ends were 6 bases for V and 6 bases for J; bases not matched to a gene: 4. Here the CDR3 reads CASSPGGLNIQYF. The CDR3 DNA reads as TGTGCCAGTAGCCCGGGGGGGCTAAACATTCAGTACTTC.

The chain couples TRBV7-2 to TRBJ2-5; 12 bases match TRBD2. This CDR3 region has 15 residues. The germline V gene has CDR1 SGHTA and CDR2 FQGNSA. The ends lost 5 bases at V and 13 bases at J; junction bases unmatched: 14. CDR3 protein: CASSTASGGAPPGYF. CDR3 in DNA: TGTGCCAGCAGCACAGCTAGCGGGGGGGCCCCGCCGGGGTACTTC.

The gene calls are TRBV5-6 and TRBJ1-2; tentative D call: TRBD1 (5 bases). The CDR3 runs 12 residues. V was shortened by 0 bases and J by 13 bases, with 13 bases between the two germline ends. CDR1 and CDR2 from the germline V gene are SGHDT and YYEEEE. The CDR3 spells CASSLGTPFSTF. CDR3 nucleotides: TGTGCCAGCAGCTTGGGGACACCTTTTAGCACCTTC. Complete variable domain (other parts from reference TRBV5-6 and TRBJ1-2): DAGVTQSPTHLIKTRGQQVTLRCSPKSGHDTVSWYQQALGQGPQFIFQYYEEEERQRGNFPDRFSGHQFPNYSSELNVNALLLGDSALYLCASSLGTPFSTFGSGTRLTVV.

This clone has only a few counts. This CDR3 is CASSFGQASDTQYF. The CDR3 bases are TGTGCCAGCAGCTTCGGTCAGGCAAGTGATACGCAGTATTTT. The chain combines TRBV7-2 with TRBJ2-3; D unresolved. This CDR3 is 14 amino acids long. Germline V gene lookup returns CDR1 SGHTA and CDR2 FQGNSA. The germline V and J ends were trimmed by 3 bases and 6 bases, with 13 bases remaining between them.

The chain employs TRBV2 and TRBJ2-1, with a tentative D call TRBD2 (7 bases). Germline V gives CDR1 SNHLY, CDR2 FYNNEI. The V end lost 0 bases, the J end lost 6 bases, and 9 bases lay between the germline ends. The CDR3 is 14 residues long. The CDR3 here is CASSEAGGRNEQFF. The CDR3 DNA reads TGTGCCAGCAGTGAAGCGGGGGGGCGCAATGAGCAGTTCTTC.

The chain recombines TRBV7-9 with TRBJ2-1; tentatively, D is TRBD1 (5 bases). Germline CDR1 is SEHNR and CDR2 is FQNEAQ (reference sequence). The CDR3 is 17 residues long. Trimming shortened V by 4 bases and J by 4 bases, and 20 bases separated the two germline ends. As DNA, the CDR3 is TGTGCCAGCAGCTCCCAAGTAGGCCAGGGTGGGTACAATGAGCAGTTCTTC. Translating it yields CASSSQVGQGGYNEQFF.

This clone was seen only once. This chain connects TRBV11-3 to TRBJ2-2; D possibly corresponds to TRBD1 (5 bases). Per the germline V gene, CDR1 is SGHNT and CDR2 is YENEEA. The CDR3 consists of 13 residues. V lost 5 bases and J lost 6, with 10 bases in between. CDR3 in DNA: TGTGCCAGCAGCGAGACAGTGTCCGGGGAGCTGTTTTTT. Amino acids: CASSETVSGELFF. Looking up the rest from reference TRBV11-3 and TRBJ2-2 gives the full variable domain: EAGVVQSPRYKIIEKKQPVAFWCNPISGHNTLYWYLQNLGQGPELLIRYENEEAVDDSQLPKDRFSAERLKGVDSTLKIQPAELGDSAVYLCASSETVSGELFFGEGSRLTVL.

This chain connects TRBV4-3 to TRBJ1-2; D remains ambiguous. CDR3 length: 14 residues. V was shortened by 1 base and J by 0 bases, with 6 bases between the two germline ends. CDR1 is LGHNA, CDR2 YSLEER, per germline. The CDR3, as DNA: TGCGCCAGCAGCCAAGCCAGGACTAACTATGGCTACACCTTC. Protein product: CASSQARTNYGYTF.

The chain combines TRBV2 with TRBJ1-2, with 10 bases matching TRBD1. This CDR3 is 14 amino acids long. CDR1 and CDR2 from the germline V gene are SNHLY and FYNNEI. V was clipped by 5 bases and J by 4 bases; unmatched bases: 4. CDR3 in amino acids: CASSRQGAGYGYTF. The CDR3 nucleotides are TGTGCCAGCAGTCGACAGGGGGCCGGCTATGGCTACACCTTC.

The rearrangement uses TRBV30 and TRBJ2-7, with D possibly being TRBD2 (7 bases). CDR1 is GTSNPN and CDR2 is SVGIG in the germline V gene (reference sequence). With 2 bases removed from V and 6 bases from J, the gap between germline ends came to 17 bases. The CDR3 consists of 14 residues. In nucleotides, the CDR3 is TGTGCCTGGAGTCTTGTTTGGGGGGGGCGCGAGCAGTACTTC. This sequence encodes CAWSLVWGGREQYF.

This clone was seen a handful of times. The genes are TRBV6-1 and TRBJ1-1; no firm D call. CDR1 and CDR2 (germline): MNHNS, SASEGT. With 2 bases removed from V and 0 bases from J, the gap between germline ends came to 4 bases. The CDR3 sequence is 13 residues long. The chain's CDR3 is CASSEQVNTEAFF. For the CDR3, the DNA is TGTGCCAGCAGTGAACAGGTGAACACTGAAGCTTTCTTT.

The chain has TRBV5-4 and TRBJ2-2, with 8 nucleotides matching TRBD2. In germline, CDR1 is SGHNT, CDR2 YYREEE (reference sequence). The CDR3 sequence is 16 residues long. J gave up 0 bases and V 2 bases, and 3 bases lay outside the gene matches. The CDR3 here is CASSLDSGANTGELFF. The CDR3 DNA reads TGTGCCAGCAGCTTAGATAGCGGGGCGAACACCGGGGAGCTGTTTTTT.

The rearrangement links TRBV7-2 to TRBJ2-7, with D perhaps matching TRBD1 (6 bases). Trimming left V 3 bases short and J 6 bases short, with 12 bases between. CDR1 is SGHTA and CDR2 is FQGNSA in the germline V gene. The CDR3 totals 13 residues. The CDR3: CASSFPGVVEQYF. CDR3 nucleotide sequence: TGTGCCAGCAGCTTTCCAGGGGTAGTCGAGCAGTACTTC.

V is TRBV7-9 and J is TRBJ1-1; the D is unclear. The length of the CDR3 is 14 residues. V was cut by 5 bases and J by 2 bases, with 12 bases left in between. Germline CDR1 SEHNR, CDR2 FQNEAQ (reference sequence). Here the CDR3 DNA reads TGTGCCAGCAGCCGATTAACAGTTAACACTGAAGCTTTCTTT. This encodes CASSRLTVNTEAFF.

This clone was observed a single time. V usage is TRBV10-3 and J usage is TRBJ1-1; no definite D call. CDR3 length: 13 residues. V was clipped by 7 bases and J by 4 bases, with 13 bases between them. Germline V lookup: CDR1 ENHRY, CDR2 SYGVKD. The CDR3 spells CAITLNGGTEAFF. DNA of the CDR3: TGTGCCATCACCCTCAATGGAGGCACTGAAGCTTTCTTT.

V usage is TRBV11-2 and J usage is TRBJ1-1, with D tentatively TRBD1 (6 bases). V lost 4 bases and J 0 bases, leaving 12 bases between the germline ends. This CDR3 region has 15 residues. Germline V gives CDR1 SGHAT, CDR2 FQNNGV. The CDR3 reads CASSSYREVNTEAFF. The CDR3 bases are TGTGCCAGCAGCTCCTACAGGGAAGTGAACACTGAAGCTTTCTTT.

For this clone: In the same sample, other DNA sequences code for this CDR3. This chain uses TRBV5-1 with TRBJ2-7; D gene uncertain. The germline V gene has CDR1 SGHRS and CDR2 YFSETQ. The V end was cut by 0 bases, the J end by 5 bases, with 6 bases between. The CDR3 sequence is 12 residues long. The CDR3 region is CASSLDRDEQYF. CDR3 in DNA: TGCGCCAGCAGCTTGGATAGAGACGAGCAGTACTTC.